This T cell receptor beta chain was captured by sequencing in a study of blood T cell repertoires in COVID-19. Produced via immunoSEQ multiplex PCR; TCRdb's table is partial and in-frame only. In the table there are 250,000 or so clones, approximately 86% of which are singletons. Sequencing used peripheral blood. This receptor was taken from a woman aged 55-75 years with COVID-19, enrolled during active disease.

In DNA, the CDR3 is TGTGCCACCAGCAGAGATCCAGTCAGTTCCAACGAGCAGTACTTC. Its protein is CATSRDPVSSNEQYF. The chain uses TRBV15 and TRBJ2-7; D is unresolved. Looked up from germline, CDR1 is LNHNV and CDR2 is YYDKDF (reference sequence). CDR3 length equals 15 residues. Trimming pared 0 bases from V and 5 bases from J, leaving 14 bases between.